The entry below gives a single TCR beta chain sequence along with its context. The data stem from a study of regulatory T cells in long-lasting Graves disease. The germline V and J ends were trimmed by 0 bases and 4 bases, with 5 bases remaining between them. Germline CDR1 SGDLS, CDR2 YYNGEE. This CDR3 spans 14 amino acids. Indicated time point: newly diagnosed GD, antithyroid drugs for less than 3 months. The TCR library used RNA extracted from PBMCs. For TCR beta, libraries came from iRepertoire HTBI primers and Arm-PCR of CDR3 regions. One entry per CDR3 protein, called by TCRdb with MiXCR from the multiplex PCR reads. This sample has a few hundred thousand distinct CDR3 sequences; approximately 15% occur once, and the top ten carry 25% to 30%. In addition, the sample was reused for a study of T cells in Graves' hyperthyroidism and ophthalmopathy. According to that study: Carried out on the TCR CDR3, a first-round RT-PCR used the HTBI primer set.

The clonotype originates from a man aged 35-49 years with Graves disease. The source material was peripheral blood mononuclear cells (PBMCs), sampled at new diagnosis, from a patient treated with antithyroid drugs. The chain combines TRBV9 with TRBJ2-6; unclear D gene. The CDR3 sequence is CASSVGRGANVLTF. DNA of the CDR3: TGTGCCAGCAGCGTAGGTAGGGGGGCCAACGTCCTGACTTTC.